Listed below are T cell receptor beta chains from one sample, sequenced in a study of T-cell reconstitution after alpha-beta-depleted transplantation in children. Each CDR3 protein is one row after TCRdb ran MiXCR on the PCR reads. The profile shows about 870,000 distinct CDR3 sequences, roughly 15% of them singletons. Sequencing used PBMCs, mostly from graft donor cells, obtained 360 days after TCRalphabeta/CD19-depleted stem cell transplant. The receptor set was obtained from a male patient younger than 18 who had a stem cell transplant for acute lymphoblastic leukemia, so the T cells may come from the graft donor. Each CDR3 is given with its conserved first and last residue. The D gene is left open where the match is weak. A row's size may be missing; if present it is once, few, many or a size class.

len: 14
j_gene: TRBJ2-7
v_gene: TRBV12-3/TRBV12-4
d_gene: NA
abundance: few
CDR3nt: TGTGCCAGCTTTTTAGGACAGCCTCCCTACGAGCAGTACTTC
CDR3aa: CASFLGQPPYEQYF

len: 11
j_gene: TRBJ2-1
v_gene: TRBV20-1
d_gene: NA
abundance: NA
CDR3nt: TGCAGTGCTGAGACCTGGAATGAGCAGTTCTTC
CDR3aa: CSAETWNEQFF

len: 14
j_gene: TRBJ1-1
v_gene: TRBV6-2/TRBV6-3
d_gene: NA
abundance: NA
CDR3nt: TGTGCCAGCAGGACTTCAGTGGGGTACACTGAAGCTTTCTTT
CDR3aa: CASRTSVGYTEAFF

len: 12
j_gene: TRBJ2-7
v_gene: TRBV24-1
d_gene: NA
abundance: NA
CDR3nt: TGTGCCACCAGCGCGGACGGCTACGAGCAGTACTTC
CDR3aa: CATSADGYEQYF

len: 14
j_gene: TRBJ1-5
v_gene: TRBV20-1
d_gene: NA
abundance: few
CDR3nt: TGCAGTGCTAGCCGGACTGAGGGCAATCAGCCCCAGCATTTT
CDR3aa: CSASRTEGNQPQHF

len: 13
j_gene: TRBJ2-5
v_gene: TRBV5-5
d_gene: NA
abundance: many
CDR3nt: TGTGCCAGCAGCGCGGGACAGCAAGAGACCCAGTACTTC
CDR3aa: CASSAGQQETQYF

len: 16
j_gene: TRBJ1-5
v_gene: TRBV30
d_gene: TRBD1
abundance: NA
CDR3nt: TGTGCCTGGAGTTATCCCGGGACAGTCTTTAATCAGCCCCAGCATTTT
CDR3aa: CAWSYPGTVFNQPQHF

len: 15
j_gene: TRBJ2-7
v_gene: TRBV6-4
d_gene: NA
abundance: NA
CDR3nt: TGTGCCAGCAGTGACTCGAAGGGCCCTTTCTGCGAGCAGTACTTC
CDR3aa: CASSDSKGPFCEQYF

len: 13
j_gene: TRBJ2-1
v_gene: TRBV7-3
d_gene: NA
abundance: NA
CDR3nt: TGTGCCAGCAGCTTTTCAAACAGCAATGAGCAGTTCTTC
CDR3aa: CASSFSNSNEQFF

len: 14
j_gene: TRBJ1-4
v_gene: TRBV6-1
d_gene: NA
abundance: NA
CDR3nt: TGTGCCAGCAGACCGACAGCCACTAATGAAAAACTGTTTTTT
CDR3aa: CASRPTATNEKLFF

len: 13
j_gene: TRBJ2-3
v_gene: TRBV15
d_gene: NA
abundance: few
CDR3nt: TGTGCCACCAGCGGACTCCGCACAGATACGCAGTATTTT
CDR3aa: CATSGLRTDTQYF

len: 14
j_gene: TRBJ2-7
v_gene: TRBV27
d_gene: TRBD1
abundance: NA
CDR3nt: TGTGCCAGCAGTCCTAAAACAGGGGTCTACGAGCAGTACTTC
CDR3aa: CASSPKTGVYEQYF

len: 17
j_gene: TRBJ2-4
v_gene: TRBV10-3
d_gene: NA
abundance: few
CDR3nt: TGTGCCATCAGTGAGTCAAAGGGCTATATAGCCAAAAACATTCAGTACTTC
CDR3aa: CAISESKGYIAKNIQYF

len: 15
j_gene: TRBJ2-3
v_gene: TRBV7-9
d_gene: NA
abundance: few
CDR3nt: TGTGCCAGCAGCTTAGCAGTAGGCGTCACAGATACGCAGTATTTT
CDR3aa: CASSLAVGVTDTQYF

len: 15
j_gene: TRBJ1-1
v_gene: TRBV4-2
d_gene: NA
abundance: NA
CDR3nt: TGTGCCAGCAGCCAAAACCGGGTGGGGAACACTGAAGCTTTCTTT
CDR3aa: CASSQNRVGNTEAFF

len: 15
j_gene: TRBJ2-7
v_gene: TRBV12-3/TRBV12-4
d_gene: TRBD2
abundance: NA
CDR3nt: TGTGCCAGCAGTTTCGGGGGGGGGCGAGACTACGAGCAGTACTTC
CDR3aa: CASSFGGGRDYEQYF

len: 15
j_gene: TRBJ2-2
v_gene: TRBV10-3
d_gene: TRBD2
abundance: NA
CDR3nt: TGTGCCATCAAAGGGAGCGGGAGGGTCACCGGGGAGCTGTTTTTT
CDR3aa: CAIKGSGRVTGELFF

len: 14
j_gene: TRBJ2-2
v_gene: TRBV7-6
d_gene: NA
abundance: NA
CDR3nt: TGTGCCAGCAGCTTATTTTCAAACACCGGGGAGCTGTTTTTT
CDR3aa: CASSLFSNTGELFF

len: 17
j_gene: TRBJ1-2
v_gene: TRBV5-1
d_gene: NA
abundance: few
CDR3nt: TGCGCCAGCAGCTTCCCACGCCTCAGGGGCGGAAACTATGGCTACACCTTC
CDR3aa: CASSFPRLRGGNYGYTF

len: 10
j_gene: TRBJ2-3
v_gene: TRBV20-1
d_gene: NA
abundance: few
CDR3nt: TGCAGTGCTGAGACAGATACGCAGTATTTT
CDR3aa: CSAETDTQYF

len: 13
j_gene: TRBJ2-7
v_gene: TRBV5-1
d_gene: NA
abundance: many
CDR3nt: TGCGCCAGCAGCTTGGACGCCACCTACGAGCAGTACTTC
CDR3aa: CASSLDATYEQYF

len: 13
j_gene: TRBJ2-7
v_gene: TRBV20-1
d_gene: NA
abundance: NA
CDR3nt: TGCAGTGCTAGAGGTTCCCTTAACTACGAGCAGTACTTC
CDR3aa: CSARGSLNYEQYF

len: 15
j_gene: TRBJ2-3
v_gene: TRBV3-1
d_gene: TRBD2
abundance: NA
CDR3nt: TGTGCCAGCAGCCAGGCGGGAGGGCGGACAGATACGCAGTATTTT
CDR3aa: CASSQAGGRTDTQYF

len: 15
j_gene: TRBJ2-7
v_gene: TRBV20-1
d_gene: NA
abundance: NA
CDR3nt: TGCAGTGCTAGTCGTCGTAGTTTGGTTACCGACGAGCAGTACTTC
CDR3aa: CSASRRSLVTDEQYF

len: 16
j_gene: TRBJ2-3
v_gene: TRBV5-8
d_gene: NA
abundance: NA
CDR3nt: TGTGCCAGCAGCTTGAGGTGGGTGGGCCGCACAGATACGCAGTATTTT
CDR3aa: CASSLRWVGRTDTQYF

len: 15
j_gene: TRBJ2-1
v_gene: TRBV28
d_gene: NA
abundance: few
CDR3nt: TGTGCCAGCAGTGTACTAGCTGGATACTACAATGAGCAGTTCTTC
CDR3aa: CASSVLAGYYNEQFF

len: 14
j_gene: TRBJ2-3
v_gene: TRBV5-1
d_gene: NA
abundance: few
CDR3nt: TGCGCCAGCACTCAAGAGGCCTTGGGAGATACGCAGTATTTT
CDR3aa: CASTQEALGDTQYF

len: 16
j_gene: TRBJ1-1
v_gene: TRBV12-3/TRBV12-4
d_gene: NA
abundance: NA
CDR3nt: TGTGCCAGCAGTGGGGCGGGTGAGCCGATGAACACTGAAGCTTTCTTT
CDR3aa: CASSGAGEPMNTEAFF

len: 12
j_gene: TRBJ2-3
v_gene: TRBV20-1
d_gene: NA
abundance: few
CDR3nt: TGCAGTGCTAGAGGGGTAGCAGATACGCAGTATTTT
CDR3aa: CSARGVADTQYF

len: 14
j_gene: TRBJ2-2
v_gene: TRBV11-2
d_gene: NA
abundance: NA
CDR3nt: TGTGCCAGCAGCTTAAGACAGGCGACCGGGGAGCTGTTTTTT
CDR3aa: CASSLRQATGELFF

len: 14
j_gene: TRBJ2-7
v_gene: TRBV11-2
d_gene: TRBD1
abundance: few
CDR3nt: TGTGCCAGCAGCCCCAGGACAGGGCCCGACGAGCAGTACTTC
CDR3aa: CASSPRTGPDEQYF

len: 11
j_gene: TRBJ1-6
v_gene: TRBV10-3
d_gene: NA
abundance: NA
CDR3nt: TGTGCCATCAGATTTAATTCACCCCTCCACTTT
CDR3aa: CAIRFNSPLHF

len: 16
j_gene: TRBJ2-1
v_gene: TRBV7-6
d_gene: TRBD1
abundance: NA
CDR3nt: TGTGCCAGCAGCTTAGACAGGGGCAGCTCCTACAATGAGCAGTTCTTC
CDR3aa: CASSLDRGSSYNEQFF